This TCR beta chain derives from a study of regulatory T cells in long-lasting Graves disease. This clonotype has at least ten counts. The V and J ends lost 0 bases and 5 bases, in that order; junction bases with no gene match: 7. This CDR3 spans 15 amino acids. Germline loops: CDR1 MNHEY, CDR2 SVGAGI. Time point given: newly diagnosed GD, antithyroid drugs for less than 3 months. RNA isolated from PBMCs was used to make the TCR library. Investigators report Graves' disease was diagnosed under American Thyroid Association guidelines. Combining iRepertoire HTBI primers with Arm-PCR of CDR3 regions, the authors built TCR beta libraries. One entry per CDR3 protein, called by TCRdb with MiXCR from the multiplex PCR reads. Found here are about 560,000 distinct CDR3 sequences, around 16% of them singletons; the top ten hold around 12%. This sample was also put to use in a study of T cells in Graves' hyperthyroidism and ophthalmopathy. That paper states: Those with hyperthyroidism were 18 to 65 years old, newly diagnosed, and ill for under 2 months.

The clonotype originates from a young man with Graves disease. The input for sequencing was peripheral blood mononuclear cells (PBMCs), taken at new diagnosis, from a patient treated with antithyroid drugs. V and J are TRBV6-5 and TRBJ2-7, with 7 positions matching TRBD2. CDR3 region: CASSYSTTSFDEQYF. The CDR3 bases are TGTGCCAGCAGTTACTCGACGACTAGCTTCGACGAGCAGTACTTC.